This T cell receptor (beta chain) was sequenced in a study of T cell responses to AZD1222 COVID-19 vaccine. Study findings and constraints: Donors in the cohort were predominantly white British and more often female, and clonal diversity was possibly underestimated. Vaccine-associated CD4 TCRs ranged over spike, dominating at 160-218 and 743-854.

To note about this clone: Its antigen is not identified.

Produced via immunoSEQ multiplex PCR; TCRdb's table is partial and in-frame only. The table lists 150,000 to 200,000 clones, roughly nine tenths of them singletons. The receptor's source is an adult who received the AZD1222 COVID-19 vaccine. The sample here was peripheral blood, taken 28 days after the second AZD1222 dose.

The CDR3 protein is CASSQEDRDGGELFF. CDR3 DNA: TGCGCCAGCAGCCAAGAGGACAGGGATGGCGGGGAGCTGTTTTTT. J is TRBJ2-2 and V is TRBV4-1; 8 bases are shared with TRBD1. Germline assignment: CDR1 MGHRA and CDR2 YSYEKL. The junction had 4 bases not matched to a gene; V was cut back by 0 bases and J by 7 bases. This CDR3 spans 15 amino acids.